This TCR beta chain was captured in a study of blood T cells in healthy people across ages. At the level of the study: About one barcoded beta molecule was captured per two T cells (by template switching). Points from the study as a whole: Strong correlation linked observed beta diversity and percent naive T cells.

With regard to this clonotype: Its specificity is not known.

Then a second PCR, running roughly 7 to 11 cycles, was carried out with a sample-barcoded 5' primer and a J-beta primer mix. All samples yielded 3 million or more CDR3-containing paired-end reads. One entry per CDR3 protein results from TCRdb running MiXCR on the 5' RACE reads. The repertoire holds over 1,300,000 distinct CDR3 sequences, with approximately 59% as singletons. Germline V lookup: CDR1 LGHNA, CDR2 YNFKEQ. Germline trimming cut 6 bases from V and 2 bases from J; bases unmatched to any gene: 8. CDR3 length: 16 residues. The rearrangement links TRBV4-2 to TRBJ2-4; TRBD2 aligns across 9 bases. The sample taken for sequencing was blood. The TCR sequence derives from a young man in good health. CDR3 in DNA: TGTGCCAGCAGTTCGACTAGCGGCGGGTCCAAAAACATTCAGTACTTC. Its translation: CASSSTSGGSKNIQYF.